The text below deals with one TCR beta chain. No antigen is known for it. Per-nucleotide qualities are absent, and no much larger clonotype sits a single base away. CDR1 and CDR2 are read off the germline V gene as SGHTA and FQGNSA. The junction carries 16 bases between V and J, which are trimmed by 1 base and 4 bases respectively. The CDR3 starts with the cysteine, ends with the phenylalanine, and has 17 residues. This entry keeps only the CDR3 DNA: 51 bases, framed from base 1. This sample stems from a study of Ad26.COV2.S vaccination and SARS-CoV-2 variants (dated by TCRdb to about 2021). In the study overall: Vaccine-arm donors came from COV1001, a multicentre, randomized, double-blind, placebo-controlled phase I-IIa trial of Ad26.COV2.S in healthy adults. The specificity and breadth of SARS-CoV-2-reactive T cell receptors after Ad26.COV2.S vaccination were assessed by TCRbeta repertoire sequencing. Blinding of investigators to trial group allocation was maintained during experiments and outcome assessment. Ad26.COV2.S was administered intramuscularly at 5 x 10^10 or 1 x 10^11 viral particles, either as a single shot or as two shots given 56 days apart. A total of around 32 samples were included in the TCR-sequenced set, comprising around 19 Ad26.COV2.S vaccine recipients, 5 placebo recipients and 8 SARS-CoV-2 convalescent individuals. Trial participants were randomized into five groups of five: low-dose or high-dose Ad26.COV2.S given once or twice, or placebo on both occasions. Overall study outcomes, separate from this receptor: Ad26.COV2.S recipients had higher spike-specific TCR breadth than placebo recipients (P = 0.0014). According to the authors, total T cell responses may have been underestimated by the TCR breadth and depth analyses. After vaccination, substantial breadth of spike-specific CD8+ and CD4+ T cell responses was reported. The study was not powered to compare responses between vaccine doses or regimens. Vaccine and placebo recipients had comparable non-spike TCR breadth, which fits with the vaccine containing only spike.

The immunoSEQ Assay was the method used to sequence TCRbeta CDR3 regions. After extraction, genomic DNA underwent amplification by bias-controlled multiplex PCR, followed by high-throughput sequencing. The authors' analysis ran thus. To quantify the absolute abundance of every unique TCRbeta CDR3 region, sequences were collapsed and filtered. T cell fraction was estimated by normalizing TCRbeta template counts to usable DNA, which was measured by amplifying reference genes present in all nucleated cells. Repertoire TCRs were annotated as SARS-CoV-2-specific by exact matching of V gene, CDR3 amino acid sequence and J gene to a known reactive TCR set. The reference SARS-CoV-2 TCR set was derived from MIRA and filtered for enrichment in COVID-19-positive ImmuneCODE repertoires, a step that removed public or cross-reactive TCRs. Using the MIRA antigens, annotated TCRs were further analysed by specific ORF or by position within an ORF. Breadth was defined as annotated unique rearrangements over total unique productive rearrangements; depth was the summed frequency of those rearrangements. Two-sided Wilcoxon rank-sum tests were used to compare TCR breadth between groups. TCRdb holds this immuneACCESS table with in-frame rearrangements only. Some clones are missing; in checked studies, unresolved V genes explain under half, and the rest has no known cause. That table supplies the V and J calls and clone size; D and trimming were determined from the DNA. Counted in this sample were fewer than 800,000 clones; more than 70% of them appeared once. The ten largest clones take up about 1.5% of the sample.

Sample treatment or condition, as interpreted from the label and publication: around 19 received Ad26.COV2.S at low or high dose, single or two shots; about 5 received placebo; per-sample allocation not given. Repertoires of vaccine and placebo recipients were sequenced from samples collected on day 63 after the first injection. Cohort 1b enrolled 25 to 30 adults aged 18-55 years at a single site in Boston, USA, between 29 July and 7 August 2020. Ad26.COV2.S was a replication-incompetent adenovirus type 26 vector that expressed a prefusion-stabilized SARS-CoV-2 spike protein derived from the original Wuhan strain.

The material was peripheral blood, obtained in a trial of Ad26.COV2.S vaccine versus placebo. The chain was built from TRBV7-2 and TRBJ2-2, with an unclear D gene assignment. This sequence originates from a person between 18 and 60 years old who received the Ad26.COV2.S COVID-19 vaccine or a placebo. The sequenced DNA: TGTGCCAGCAGCTTAGAATTCTGGGGTCCCGTCACCGGGGAGCTGTTTTTT. Translated, it reads CASSLEFWGPVTGELFF.